Listed here are 28 T cell receptor beta chains from one sample, sequenced in a study of shared clonotypes between healthy human individuals. TCRdb keeps only in-frame clones here, not all; method: immunoSEQ multiplex PCR. The table records around 510,000 clones, around 80% of them present only once. The sequenced sample consisted of PBMCs. These receptors originate from a woman aged 35 to 49 in good health. Some clones in this sample may be carry-over from other donors' samples.

The chain joins TRBV2 to TRBJ2-7, with 16 bases that match TRBD2. With 5 bases clipped from V and 2 bases from J, the junction kept 12 bases outside the gene matches. The CDR3 covers 19 residues. Germline V gene sequence: CDR1 SNHLY, CDR2 FYNNEI. The CDR3 nucleotides are TGTGCCAGCAGTTCGCCTGGGACTAGCGGGAGGGAAGGCGCCTACGAGCAGTACTTC. The encoded protein is CASSSPGTSGREGAYEQYF.

This chain uses TRBV29-1 with TRBJ2-7; possibly TRBD2 for D (7 bases). V lost 7 bases to trimming and J lost 4 bases, with 17 bases between them. The germline gives CDR1 SQVTM, CDR2 ANQGSEA. The CDR3 has 13 residues. This chain's CDR3 is CSALGGARYEQYF. The CDR3 DNA reads TGCAGCGCCCTGGGGGGGGCGAGGTACGAGCAGTACTTC.

In DNA, the CDR3 is TGTGCCAGCAGCTGGGGGGGCAATGAGCAGTTCTTC. Its protein is CASSWGGNEQFF. This sequence joins TRBV7-9 and TRBJ2-1, with 7 positions matching TRBD2. Germline assignment: CDR1 SEHNR and CDR2 FQNEAQ (reference sequence). The CDR3 is 12 amino acids. With V trimmed by 4 bases and J by 6 bases, 0 bases remained unmatched.

V is TRBV30 and J is TRBJ2-7, with TRBD2 identical over 10 bases. CDR3 length equals 12 residues. Germline-derived CDR1 and CDR2 are GTSNPN and SVGIG (reference sequence). The V segment lost 6 bases and the J segment 3 bases; nucleotides outside the gene matches: 2. The DNA for the CDR3 is TGTGCCTGCACTAGCGGGAACTACGAGCAGTACTTC. As protein: CACTSGNYEQYF.

The chain links TRBV11-2 to TRBJ2-3, with unresolved D. Between the trimmed V and J ends, which lost 5 bases and 4 bases, there was a span of 16 bases. The V gene's germline CDR1 is SGHAT and CDR2 FQNNGV. The CDR3 length is 15 residues. CDR3 region: CASSPGSIGPDTQYF. The CDR3 bases are TGTGCCAGCAGCCCCGGAAGTATCGGACCAGATACGCAGTATTTT.

The V call is TRBV5-8, the J call TRBJ2-6; 9 bases match TRBD1. Germline values: CDR1 SGHTS, CDR2 YDEGEE. V dropped 5 bases and J dropped 2; count of bases not matched to a gene: 2. The CDR3 covers 15 residues. CDR3 coding DNA: TGTGCCAGCAGGGACAGGGGAGCTGGGGCCAACGTCCTGACTTTC. Translated, it gives CASRDRGAGANVLTF.

The CDR3: CASSLDGDYGGELFF. The CDR3 DNA sequence: TGTGCCAGCAGCTTGGATGGGGACTACGGCGGGGAGCTGTTTTTT. The chain joins TRBV7-3 to TRBJ2-2; 7 bases are shared with TRBD2. Germline values: CDR1 SGHTA, CDR2 FQGTGA. The CDR3 sequence is 15 residues long. Trimming took 3 bases from V and 7 from J; bases not matched to a gene: 8.

This rearrangement joins TRBV7-2 to TRBJ2-7; D might be TRBD2 (5 bases). In germline, CDR1 is SGHTA, CDR2 FQGNSA. The V gene lost 10 bases and the J gene lost 6 bases, with 19 bases spanning the gap. The CDR3 runs 13 residues. The chain's CDR3 is CATSGLPVGEQYF. As DNA, the CDR3 is TGTGCCACGTCCGGACTCCCCGTCGGCGAGCAGTACTTC. The complete variable domain, with remaining parts taken from reference TRBV7-2 and TRBJ2-7, reads GAGVSQSPSNKVTEKGKDVELRCDPISGHTALYWYRQSLGQGLEFLIYFQGNSAPDKSGLPSDRFSAERTGGSVSTLTIQRTQQEDSAVYLCATSGLPVGEQYFGPGTRLTVT.

The table lists this clone with a few counts. This chain links TRBV18 with TRBJ2-7; D not certain. There are 13 residues in the CDR3. V was cut by 2 bases and J by 5 bases, with 10 bases left in between. CDR1 is KGHSH and CDR2 is LQKENI in the germline V gene. The CDR3 region has the DNA TGTGCCAGCTCACCAGGTCCTATGAACGAGCAGTACTTC. Encoded protein: CASSPGPMNEQYF.

The rearrangement uses TRBV5-3 and TRBJ2-7; 8 positions match TRBD2. TRBV5-3 is marked as an open reading frame, function uncertain. Trimming took 3 bases from V and 7 from J; bases not matched to a gene: 18. The CDR3 sequence is 17 residues long. The DNA for the CDR3 is TGTGCCAGAAGCTCCAGGTCGTGCGGGAGGATTCTACGAGAGCAGTACTTC. Translating it yields CARSSRSCGRILREQYF.

For this clone: Additional DNA sequences in this sample encode the identical CDR3. The chain is built from TRBV7-2 and TRBJ1-2; D remains ambiguous. V was trimmed by 2 bases and J by 1 base, leaving 20 bases between them. Germline values: CDR1 SGHTA, CDR2 FQGNSA. CDR3 length: 18 residues. The CDR3 here is CASSLRAGDEYLNYGYTF. In nucleotides, the CDR3 is TGTGCCAGCAGCTTACGAGCAGGTGACGAATACCTTAACTATGGCTACACCTTC.

The table lists this clone with a few counts. The chain combines TRBV28 with TRBJ2-7, with 10 bases identical to TRBD1. Germline values: CDR1 MDHEN, CDR2 SYDVKM. The CDR3 runs 15 residues. The V and J ends lost 6 bases and 6 bases, in that order; junction bases with no gene match: 11. CDR3 nucleotide sequence: TGTGCCAGCAGCCTGGGAGGGACAGGGGCCCTCGAGCAGTACTTC. It translates to CASSLGGTGALEQYF. The whole variable domain, remainder taken from reference TRBV28 and TRBJ2-7, is DVKVTQSSRYLVKRTGEKVFLECVQDMDHENMFWYRQDPGLGLRLIYFSYDVKMKEKGDIPEGYSVSREKKERFSLILESASTNQTSMYLCASSLGGTGALEQYFGPGTRLTVT.

The table lists this clone with a count of one. The identical CDR3 is also encoded by other nucleotide sequences in the sample. The chain employs TRBV5-1 and TRBJ1-5; D unclear. V was shortened by 0 bases and J by 3 bases, with 4 bases between the two germline ends. The CDR3 loop spans 13 amino acids. Germline V gene lookup returns CDR1 SGHRS and CDR2 YFSETQ. The CDR3 reads CASSLGTNQPQHF. The DNA of the CDR3 is TGCGCCAGCAGCTTGGGGACCAATCAGCCCCAGCATTTT.

The chain employs TRBV7-8 and TRBJ2-7; D possibly corresponds to TRBD2 (6 bases). V lost 2 bases and J lost 7, with 15 bases in between. This CDR3 is 14 amino acids long. Per the germline V gene, CDR1 is SGHVS and CDR2 is FQNEAQ. CDR3 loop: CASSLYSAGGEQYF. CDR3 nucleotides: TGTGCCAGCAGCTTATACTCCGCCGGGGGTGAGCAGTACTTC.

The chain is built from TRBV28 and TRBJ2-7, with a possible D match to TRBD2 (6 bases). V was shortened by 2 bases and J by 2 bases, with 13 bases between the two germline ends. This CDR3 is built from 15 residues. Germline assignment: CDR1 MDHEN and CDR2 SYDVKM. Here the CDR3 DNA reads TGTGCCAGCAGTTTAATTGGTTCGGGGGCCTACGAGCAGTACTTC. Its protein is CASSLIGSGAYEQYF.

J is TRBJ2-3 and V is TRBV5-1, with 7 bases fitting TRBD1. The CDR3 covers 15 residues. Germline CDR1 reads SGHRS; CDR2 reads YFSETQ. V was pared by 4 bases and J by 0 bases, with 5 bases of the junction left unmatched. The CDR3 DNA is TGCGCCAGCAGCCCAGGACAGGAGAGCACAGATACGCAGTATTTT. This codes for CASSPGQESTDTQYF.

A few counts support this clone. Given a much more abundant clone one base away, this may be a read error. The identical CDR3 is also encoded by other nucleotide sequences in the sample. The CDR3 DNA sequence: TGCAGCGTTGAGCAGGGGAGGGAGACCCAGTACTTC. Amino acid sequence: CSVEQGRETQYF. This chain connects TRBV29-1 to TRBJ2-5; D is perhaps TRBD1 or TRBD2 (6 bases each). The V gene lost 3 bases and the J gene lost 5 bases, with 10 bases spanning the gap. CDR1 is SQVTM and CDR2 is ANQGSEA in the germline V gene. This CDR3 is 12 amino acids long.

The J gene is TRBJ2-1, the V gene TRBV4-2; perhaps TRBD2 as D (5 bases). Per the germline V gene, CDR1 is LGHNA and CDR2 is YNFKEQ. Trimming left V 0 bases short and J 3 bases short, with 9 bases between. This CDR3 is built from 15 residues. The CDR3 is CASSQEWTYYNEQFF. The CDR3 region has the DNA TGTGCCAGCAGCCAAGAGTGGACTTACTACAATGAGCAGTTCTTC.

In the case of this clone: This likely reflects a read error, since a far larger clone is one base away. J is TRBJ1-1 and V is TRBV29-1; D might be TRBD1 (6 bases). The CDR3 totals 13 residues. The germline CDR1 and CDR2 sequences are SQVTM and ANQGSEA. The CDR3 bases are TGCAGCGCTTACCGGGACAAGGATGCTGAAGCTTTATTT. Translation: CSAYRDKDAEALF.

V is TRBV12-1 and J is TRBJ2-7; TRBD2 reflects the table's D call only, with no check against the DNA. TRBV12-1 is a pseudogene segment. The CDR3 sequence is 10 residues long. The CDR3 region has the DNA TGTGCCAGCAGCCCCGACGAGCAGTACTTC. Encoded protein: CASSPDEQYF.

As for this clone: The sample contains more than one DNA sequence encoding this CDR3. The V call is TRBV9, the J call TRBJ2-3, with D hard to call. There are 14 residues in the CDR3. Trimming stripped 0 bases from V and 4 bases from J, with 9 bases between. CDR1 and CDR2 (germline): SGDLS, YYNGEE. CDR3 protein: CASSVGPRPDTQYF. The CDR3 DNA reads TGTGCCAGCAGCGTAGGCCCCAGACCAGATACGCAGTATTTT.

CDR3 region: CASSETSGYNEQFF. CDR3 in DNA: TGCGCCAGCAGTGAGACTAGCGGCTACAATGAGCAGTTCTTC. The genes are TRBV10-1 and TRBJ2-1; 8 bases line up with TRBD2. The junction had 0 bases not matched to a gene; V was cut back by 2 bases and J by 3 bases. Germline V lookup: CDR1 WNHNN, CDR2 SYGVQD (reference sequence). This CDR3 is 14 amino acids long.

The chain joins TRBV2 to TRBJ2-3; the D gene is possibly TRBD2 (5 bases). The V and J ends lost 4 bases and 2 bases respectively, with 10 bases between them. Looked up from germline, CDR1 is SNHLY and CDR2 is FYNNEI. CDR3 size: 14 residues. The DNA of the CDR3 is TGTGCCAGCAGTGGAAGGACTGTCACAGATACGCAGTATTTT. Translating gives CASSGRTVTDTQYF.

This clone appeared once. The chain carries TRBV30 and TRBJ2-1; a possible D gene is TRBD2 (7 bases). The germline V gene has CDR1 GTSNPN and CDR2 SVGIG (reference sequence). The CDR3 contains 15 residues. Trimming removed 1 base from V and 7 bases from J, with 17 bases in between. The DNA for the CDR3 is TGTGCCTGGAGTGCCCCGGGGGGCCGGGGAAATGAGCAGTTCTTC. Encoded protein: CAWSAPGGRGNEQFF.

The genes are TRBV11-2 and TRBJ2-5; the match to TRBD2 covers 8 bases. Unmatched junction bases numbered 8, after V lost 3 bases and J lost 5 bases. Germline V gives CDR1 SGHAT, CDR2 FQNNGV. This CDR3 is 15 amino acids long. The CDR3 loop is CASSFGPGGDETQYF. CDR3 in DNA: TGTGCCAGCAGCTTCGGTCCGGGAGGGGATGAGACCCAGTACTTC. Full variable domain (rest looked up from reference TRBV11-2 and TRBJ2-5): EAGVAQSPRYKIIEKRQSVAFWCNPISGHATLYWYQQILGQGPKLLIQFQNNGVVDDSQLPKDRFSAERLKGVDSTLKIQPAKLEDSAVYLCASSFGPGGDETQYFGPGTRLLVL.

This chain uses TRBV9 with TRBJ2-1; 9 bases match TRBD2. The CDR3 loop spans 17 amino acids. CDR1 and CDR2 (germline): SGDLS, YYNGEE. V was clipped by 4 bases and J by 3 bases; unmatched bases: 11. The CDR3 sequence: CASSPSGGRAVYNEQFF. The DNA of the CDR3 is TGTGCCAGCAGCCCATCAGGCGGGAGGGCAGTCTACAATGAGCAGTTCTTC.

The CDR3, as DNA: TGTGCCAGCAGTGTAAGGGGCTCTGGGGCCAACGTCCTGACTTTC. Residues: CASSVRGSGANVLTF. The chain uses TRBV2 and TRBJ2-6, with a possible D match to TRBD1 (5 bases). V was clipped by 4 bases and J by 0 bases, with 7 bases between them. From germline, CDR1 is SNHLY and CDR2 FYNNEI. There are 15 residues in the CDR3.

This chain joins TRBV28 and TRBJ2-1; TRBD2 is a possible D gene (6 bases). CDR3 length: 15 amino acids. Per germline, CDR1 MDHEN and CDR2 SYDVKM. V was clipped by 4 bases and J by 0 bases, with 10 bases between them. The CDR3 region has the DNA TGTGCCAGCAGTTACGGGACTTTCTCCTACAATGAGCAGTTCTTC. This translates into CASSYGTFSYNEQFF.